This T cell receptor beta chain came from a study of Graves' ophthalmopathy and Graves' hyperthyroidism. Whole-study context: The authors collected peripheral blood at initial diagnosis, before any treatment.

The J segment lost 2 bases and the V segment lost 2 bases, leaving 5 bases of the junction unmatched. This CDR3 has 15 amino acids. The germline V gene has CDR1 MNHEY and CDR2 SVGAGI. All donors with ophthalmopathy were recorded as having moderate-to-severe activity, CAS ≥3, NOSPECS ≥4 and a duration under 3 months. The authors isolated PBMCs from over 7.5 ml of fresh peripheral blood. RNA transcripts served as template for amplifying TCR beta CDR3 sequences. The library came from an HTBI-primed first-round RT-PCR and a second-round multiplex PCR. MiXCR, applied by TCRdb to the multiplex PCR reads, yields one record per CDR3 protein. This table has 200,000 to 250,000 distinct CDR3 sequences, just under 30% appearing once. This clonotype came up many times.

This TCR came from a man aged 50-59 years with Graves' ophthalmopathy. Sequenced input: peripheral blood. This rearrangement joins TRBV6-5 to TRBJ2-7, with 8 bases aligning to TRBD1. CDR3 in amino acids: CASSYPLTGAYEQYF. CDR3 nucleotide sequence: TGTGCCAGCAGTTACCCCCTGACAGGGGCCTACGAGCAGTACTTC.